This record concerns one T cell receptor beta chain sequence. Its antigen remains undetermined. Base qualities are not at hand, and no much larger clone is one base apart. Whole blood was collected in K2EDTA tubes by collaborating institutions according to the institutions' own protocols. For TCRbeta analysis, collaborators shipped samples as frozen whole blood, isolated PBMCs, or DNA extracted from either of those sample types. This sample was taken from a study of blood T cell repertoires in COVID-19 (dated by TCRdb to the early 2020s). For the wider study: Samples from collaborators originated in the United States, Italy and Spain and spanned both the acute and convalescent phases of COVID-19. The prospective study material was composed of cDNA or gDNA derived from T cells, B-cell-depleted T cells, or PBMCs. Subjects who had been exposed to COVID-19, were actively infected with it, or had recovered from it provided the deeply sampled blood TCRbeta repertoires that made up the dataset. The repertoires were released in a freely available public database meant as a resource for research on the immune response to SARS-CoV-2. The samples were drawn from two sources: the first 160 participants of the ongoing ImmuneRACE study, and over 950 subjects contributed by 6 global collaborators. The sample metadata nearly always contained a de-identified subject ID, COVID-19 status, age in years and sex. Where available, HLA class I and class II types were taken from metadata supplied by the sample provider and were not determined by assay-based typing.

TCRbeta CDR3 regions were amplified from genomic DNA using the immunoSEQ Assay, a bias-controlled multiplex PCR. Regarding the original processing steps: The number of nucleated cells in each sample was estimated from the amplification of reference gene primers within the assay. To quantify the absolute abundance of each unique TCRbeta CDR3 rearrangement, sequence reads were collapsed and filtered. Productive Simpson clonality was computed per sample as the square root of Simpson's diversity index over productive rearrangements. Entries here come from immuneACCESS through TCRdb and include only in-frame sequences with V and J called. Some clones fail to appear in such tables; in the studies checked, an unresolved V gene covers under half of the shortfall, and the cause of the remainder is unknown. Clonal size and the V and J genes are those of that table, whereas D and trimming came from the DNA. Present in this sample are fewer than 250,000 clones, roughly 84% of which were seen just once. Over 0.95% of the sample comes from the top ten.

General study outcomes and caveats: The quantity of clinical and demographic metadata differed by source and by participant and was supplied without curation.

The source of this sequence is a man between 40 and 49 years old with acute or convalescent COVID-19. Source material: peripheral blood.

The CDR3 in this case is CASSLTHTEAFF. The nucleotide sequence reads TGTGCCAGCAGCTTAACTCACACTGAAGCTTTCTTT. The chain links TRBV7-8 with TRBJ1-1; the D gene cannot be named for sure. The germline V gene supplies CDR1 SGHVS and CDR2 FQNEAQ. The CDR3 sequence holds 12 residues, the cysteine and phenylalanine included. Of all the DNA, just the CDR3 is kept, 36 bases in frame from base 1. Cut back by 2 bases and 3 bases, the V and J ends lie 4 bases apart.